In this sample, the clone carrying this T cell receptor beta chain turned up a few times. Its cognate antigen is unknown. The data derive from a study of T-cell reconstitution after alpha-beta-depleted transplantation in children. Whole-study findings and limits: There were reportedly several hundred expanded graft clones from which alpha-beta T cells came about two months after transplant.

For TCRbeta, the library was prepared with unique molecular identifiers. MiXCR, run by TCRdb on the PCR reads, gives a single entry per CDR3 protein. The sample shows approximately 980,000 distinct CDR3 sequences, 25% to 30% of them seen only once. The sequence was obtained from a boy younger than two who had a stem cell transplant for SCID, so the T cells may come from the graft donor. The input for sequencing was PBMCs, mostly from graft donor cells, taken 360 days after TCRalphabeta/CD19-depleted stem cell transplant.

CDR3 coding DNA: TGCGCCAGCAGCTTTGCGCGAGCGGGGGGCGACGTCTACGAGCAGTACTTC. Amino acids: CASSFARAGGDVYEQYF. The chain couples TRBV5-1 to TRBJ2-7; 9 bases align to TRBD2. The CDR3 length is 17 residues. The V gene end was trimmed by 2 bases and the J gene end by 3 bases; junction bases not matched to a gene: 12. CDR1 and CDR2 (germline): SGHRS, YFSETQ.